Listed below are T cell receptor beta chains from one sample, sequenced in a study of Ad26.COV2.S vaccination and SARS-CoV-2 variants. Profiling relied on immunoSEQ multiplex PCR, and the TCRdb table lists in-frame clones only, not all of them. The sample lists some 480,000 clones; around nine tenths were seen once. The starting material was peripheral blood, obtained in a trial of Ad26.COV2.S vaccine versus placebo. Receptors were obtained from a person aged 18-65 years who received the Ad26.COV2.S COVID-19 vaccine or a placebo. Both conserved end residues are part of each CDR3. Each record gives: V gene, clone size, CDR3 protein. A row's size may be missing; if present it is once, few, many or a size class.

>TRBV5-6|NA
CASSAGDSPYNEQFF
>TRBV4-2|few
CASSQGLGFYEQYF
>TRBV15|NA
CATSRGGAFGYTF
>TRBV10-1|NA
CAILPPPVDADYEQYF
>TRBV30|NA
CAWSVAILDQPQHF
>TRBV21-1|NA
CASGDRRSYEQYF
>TRBV28|NA
CASRMGGADEQYF
>TRBV5-8|NA
CASSVQGRTEAFF
>TRBV7-9|NA
CASSLGLSGTNQPQHF
>TRBV30|NA
CAWNSGNYEQYF
>TRBV7-2|NA
CASSQGLAGPQQYF
>TRBV19|NA
CASSIAPGADYGYTF
>TRBV19|NA
CASSPWTGGDEQFF
>TRBV5-1|NA
CASSWAEGWNTEAFF
>TRBV13|NA
CASSLSGRLAPTPQYF
>TRBV5-1|NA
CASSLDPRSYEQYF
>TRBV12-3/TRBV12-4|NA
CASSVTANTEAFF
>TRBV28|NA
CASSVAGWGTDTQYF
>TRBV7-3|few
CATSDVALHF
>TRBV6-5|NA
CASSYLGSGDTQYF
>TRBV7-8|once
CASSLALRLAANEQFF
>TRBV18|once
CATPGGIGELFF
>TRBV18|NA
CASSPPGGSGRLEQFF
>TRBV5-1|NA
CASRGVGNNEQFF
>TRBV10-3|NA
CAIREGTEAFF
>TRBV7-8|NA
CASSHTSDRGDTGELFF
>TRBV19|once
CASSLLGTGELFF
>TRBV19|NA
CASSILASGRYNEQFF
>TRBV9|NA
CASSRGPMGGGLTGELFF
>TRBV19|NA
CASSINKNTEAFF
>TRBV7-2|NA
CASSLTSDFYEQYF
>TRBV29-1|once
CSVTPGLADYNEQFF
>TRBV30|NA
CACVPRTASMNTEAFF
>TRBV30|NA
CAWGIPPTDTQYF
>TRBV11-1|NA
CASSLVGRAAYEQYF